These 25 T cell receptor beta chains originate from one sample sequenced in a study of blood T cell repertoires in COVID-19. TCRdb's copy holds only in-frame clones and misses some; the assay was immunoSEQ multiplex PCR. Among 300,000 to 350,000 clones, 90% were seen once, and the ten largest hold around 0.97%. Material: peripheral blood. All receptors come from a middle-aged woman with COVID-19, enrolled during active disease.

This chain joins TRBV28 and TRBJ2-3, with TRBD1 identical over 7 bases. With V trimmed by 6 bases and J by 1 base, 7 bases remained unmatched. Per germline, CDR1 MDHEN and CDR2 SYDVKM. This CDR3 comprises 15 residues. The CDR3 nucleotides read TGTGCCAGCAGCGAAGACAGGGCCCGCACAGATACGCAGTATTTT. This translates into CASSEDRARTDTQYF.

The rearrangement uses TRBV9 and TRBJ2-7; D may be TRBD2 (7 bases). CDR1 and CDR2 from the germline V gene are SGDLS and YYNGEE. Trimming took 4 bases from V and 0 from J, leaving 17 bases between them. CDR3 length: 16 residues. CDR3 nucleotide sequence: TGTGCCAGCAGCAAGAGGGCGGGGGCCCCCTCCTACGAGCAGTACTTC. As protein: CASSKRAGAPSYEQYF.

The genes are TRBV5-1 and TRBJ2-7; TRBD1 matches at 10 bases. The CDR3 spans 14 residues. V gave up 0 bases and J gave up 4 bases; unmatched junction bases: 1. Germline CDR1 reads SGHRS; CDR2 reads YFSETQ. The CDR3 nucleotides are TGCGCCAGCAGCTTGGGGACAGGGGGGTACGAGCAGTACTTC. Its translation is CASSLGTGGYEQYF.

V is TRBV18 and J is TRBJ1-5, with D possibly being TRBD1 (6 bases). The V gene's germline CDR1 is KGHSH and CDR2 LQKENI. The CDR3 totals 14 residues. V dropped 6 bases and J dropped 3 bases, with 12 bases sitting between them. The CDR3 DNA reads TGTGCCAGCTCCTCTAACAGGGACAATCAGCCCCAGCATTTT. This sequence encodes CASSSNRDNQPQHF.

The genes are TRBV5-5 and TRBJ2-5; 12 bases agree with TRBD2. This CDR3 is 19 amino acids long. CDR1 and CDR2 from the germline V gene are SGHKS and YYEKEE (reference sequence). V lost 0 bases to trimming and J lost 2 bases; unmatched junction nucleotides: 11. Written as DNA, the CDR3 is TGTGCCAGCAGCTTGGGTTTGACTAGCGGGAGAGGGGGGCAAGAGACCCAGTACTTC. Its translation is CASSLGLTSGRGGQETQYF.

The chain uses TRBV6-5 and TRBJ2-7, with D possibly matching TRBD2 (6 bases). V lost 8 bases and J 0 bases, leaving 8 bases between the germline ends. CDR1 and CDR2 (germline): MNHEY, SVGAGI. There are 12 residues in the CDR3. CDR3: CASGGSSYEQYF. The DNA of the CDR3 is TGTGCCAGCGGGGGGAGCTCCTACGAGCAGTACTTC.

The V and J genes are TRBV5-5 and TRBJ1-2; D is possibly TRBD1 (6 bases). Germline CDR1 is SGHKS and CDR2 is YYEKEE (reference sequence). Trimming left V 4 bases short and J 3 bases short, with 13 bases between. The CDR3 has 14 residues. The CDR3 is CASSVQGSDYGYTF. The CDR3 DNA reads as TGTGCCAGCAGCGTACAGGGTAGCGACTATGGCTACACCTTC. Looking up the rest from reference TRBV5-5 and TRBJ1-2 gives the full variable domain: DAGVTQSPTHLIKTRGQQVTLRCSPISGHKSVSWYQQVLGQGPQFIFQYYEKEERGRGNFPDRFSARQFPNYSSELNVNALLLGDSALYLCASSVQGSDYGYTFGSGTRLTVV.

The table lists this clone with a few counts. CDR3 sequence (DNA): TGCAGCGTCCAGAAAACTGAAGCTTTCTTT. Translating it yields CSVQKTEAFF. J is TRBJ1-1 and V is TRBV29-1; D is ambiguous. The CDR3 covers 10 residues. V lost 6 bases, J lost 5 bases, and 7 bases lay in between. The V gene's germline CDR1 is SQVTM and CDR2 ANQGSEA. The whole variable domain, filled in from reference TRBV29-1 and TRBJ1-1, reads SAVISQKPSRDICQRGTSLTIQCQVDSQVTMMFWYRQQPGQSLTLIATANQGSEATYESGFVIDKFPISRPNLTFSTLTVSNMSPEDSSIYLCSVQKTEAFFGQGTRLTVV.

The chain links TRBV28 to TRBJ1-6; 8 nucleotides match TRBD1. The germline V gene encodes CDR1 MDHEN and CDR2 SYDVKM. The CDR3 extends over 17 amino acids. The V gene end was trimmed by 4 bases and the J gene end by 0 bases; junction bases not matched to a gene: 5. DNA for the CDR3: TGTGCCAGCAGTTCCCGGACAGGGAGCTCCTATAATTCACCCCTCCACTTT. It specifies CASSSRTGSSYNSPLHF. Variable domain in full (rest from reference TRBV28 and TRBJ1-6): DVKVTQSSRYLVKRTGEKVFLECVQDMDHENMFWYRQDPGLGLRLIYFSYDVKMKEKGDIPEGYSVSREKKERFSLILESASTNQTSMYLCASSSRTGSSYNSPLHFGNGTRLTVT.

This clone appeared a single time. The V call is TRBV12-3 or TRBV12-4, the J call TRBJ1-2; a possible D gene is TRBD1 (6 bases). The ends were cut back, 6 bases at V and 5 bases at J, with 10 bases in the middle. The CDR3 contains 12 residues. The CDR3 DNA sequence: TGTGCCAGCAGCCTGACAGGATATGGCTACACCTTC. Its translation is CASSLTGYGYTF.

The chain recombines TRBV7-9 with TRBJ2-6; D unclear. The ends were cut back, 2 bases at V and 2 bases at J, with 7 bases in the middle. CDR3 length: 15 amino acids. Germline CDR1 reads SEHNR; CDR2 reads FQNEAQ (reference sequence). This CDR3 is CASSLMQAGANVLTF. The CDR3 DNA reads TGTGCCAGCAGCTTAATGCAGGCTGGGGCCAACGTCCTGACTTTC.

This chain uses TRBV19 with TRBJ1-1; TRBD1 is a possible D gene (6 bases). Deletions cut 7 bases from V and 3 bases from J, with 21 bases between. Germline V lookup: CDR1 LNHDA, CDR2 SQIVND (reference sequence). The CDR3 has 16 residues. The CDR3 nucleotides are TGTGCCAGTACCCCCGGAACAGGGTGGGAAGACACTGAAGCTTTCTTT. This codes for CASTPGTGWEDTEAFF.

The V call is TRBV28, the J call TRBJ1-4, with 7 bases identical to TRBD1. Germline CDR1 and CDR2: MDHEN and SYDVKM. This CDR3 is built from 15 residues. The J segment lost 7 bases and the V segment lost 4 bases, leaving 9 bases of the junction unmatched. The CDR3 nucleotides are TGTGCCAGCAGTTCCCTGACAGGGAGAAGTGAAAAACTGTTTTTT. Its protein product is CASSSLTGRSEKLFF.

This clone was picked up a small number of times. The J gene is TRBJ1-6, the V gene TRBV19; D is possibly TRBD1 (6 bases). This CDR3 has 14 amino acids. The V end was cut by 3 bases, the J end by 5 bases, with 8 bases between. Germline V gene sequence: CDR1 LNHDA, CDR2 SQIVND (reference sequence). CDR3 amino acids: CASSIGQHNSPLHF. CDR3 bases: TGTGCCAGTAGTATCGGACAGCATAATTCACCCCTCCACTTT.

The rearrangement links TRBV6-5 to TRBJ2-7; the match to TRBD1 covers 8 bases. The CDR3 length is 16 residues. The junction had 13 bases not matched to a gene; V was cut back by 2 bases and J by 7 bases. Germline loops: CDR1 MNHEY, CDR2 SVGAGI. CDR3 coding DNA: TGTGCCAGCAGTTACGGGCCAGGGGGCCTCTTGACGGAGCAGTACTTC. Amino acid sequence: CASSYGPGGLLTEQYF.

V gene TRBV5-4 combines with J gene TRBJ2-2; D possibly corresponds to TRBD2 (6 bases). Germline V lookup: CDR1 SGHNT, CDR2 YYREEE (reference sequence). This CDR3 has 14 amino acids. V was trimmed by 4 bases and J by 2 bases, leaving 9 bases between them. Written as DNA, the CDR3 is TGTGCCAGCAGCCCCGGGGGAAACACCGGGGAGCTGTTTTTT. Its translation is CASSPGGNTGELFF.

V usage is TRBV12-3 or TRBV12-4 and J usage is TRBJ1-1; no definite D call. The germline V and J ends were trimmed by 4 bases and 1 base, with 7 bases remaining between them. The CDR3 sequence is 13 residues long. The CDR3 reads CASSYRQNTEAFF. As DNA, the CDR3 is TGTGCCAGCAGTTACCGACAGAACACTGAAGCTTTCTTT.

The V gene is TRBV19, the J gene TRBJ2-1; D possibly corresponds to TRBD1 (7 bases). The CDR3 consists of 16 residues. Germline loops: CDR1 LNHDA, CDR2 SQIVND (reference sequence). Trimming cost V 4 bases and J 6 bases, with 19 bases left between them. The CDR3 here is CASSKIDREVPNEQFF. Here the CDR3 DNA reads TGTGCCAGTAGTAAGATCGACAGGGAGGTGCCCAATGAGCAGTTCTTC.

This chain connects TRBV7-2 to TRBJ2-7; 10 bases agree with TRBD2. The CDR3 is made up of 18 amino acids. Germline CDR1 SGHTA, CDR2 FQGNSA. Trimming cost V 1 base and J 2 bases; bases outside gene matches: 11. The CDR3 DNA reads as TGTGCCAGCAGCTTAGTAGCGCTAGCGGGGGCTCGACCCTACGAGCAGTACTTC. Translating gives CASSLVALAGARPYEQYF.

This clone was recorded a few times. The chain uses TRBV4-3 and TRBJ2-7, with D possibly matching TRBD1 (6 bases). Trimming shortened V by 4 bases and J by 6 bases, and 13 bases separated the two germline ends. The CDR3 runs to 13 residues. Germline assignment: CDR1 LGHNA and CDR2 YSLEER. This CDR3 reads CASSPSQGREQYF. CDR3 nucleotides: TGCGCCAGCAGCCCCAGTCAGGGGCGCGAGCAGTACTTC.

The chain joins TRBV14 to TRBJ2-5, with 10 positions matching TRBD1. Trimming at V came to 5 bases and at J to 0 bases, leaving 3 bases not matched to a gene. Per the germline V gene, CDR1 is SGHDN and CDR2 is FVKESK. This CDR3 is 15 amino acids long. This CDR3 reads CASSWTGGYQETQYF. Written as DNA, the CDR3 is TGTGCCAGCAGCTGGACAGGGGGTTACCAAGAGACCCAGTACTTC.

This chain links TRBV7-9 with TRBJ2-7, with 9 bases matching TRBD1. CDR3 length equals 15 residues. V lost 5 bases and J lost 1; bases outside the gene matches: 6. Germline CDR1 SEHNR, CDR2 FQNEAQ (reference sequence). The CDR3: CASSPRDRVSYEQYF. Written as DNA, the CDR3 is TGTGCCAGCAGCCCACGGGACAGGGTTTCCTACGAGCAGTACTTC.

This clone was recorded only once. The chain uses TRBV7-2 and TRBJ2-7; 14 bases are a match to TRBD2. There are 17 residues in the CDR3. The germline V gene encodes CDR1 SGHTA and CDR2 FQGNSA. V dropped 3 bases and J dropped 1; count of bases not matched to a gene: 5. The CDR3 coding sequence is TGTGCCAGCAGCTTTTACGGGACTAGCGGGAGTTCCTACGAGCAGTACTTC. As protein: CASSFYGTSGSSYEQYF.

For the CDR3, the DNA is TGTGCCAGTAGTCCTAGCGGGGGGGTGAACACCGGGGAGCTGTTTTTT. Translating it yields CASSPSGGVNTGELFF. The chain carries TRBV19 and TRBJ2-2, with TRBD2 identical over 12 bases. Germline V CDR1 and CDR2: LNHDA, SQIVND (reference sequence). The CDR3 has 16 residues. With 5 bases clipped from V and 1 base from J, the junction kept 2 bases outside the gene matches.

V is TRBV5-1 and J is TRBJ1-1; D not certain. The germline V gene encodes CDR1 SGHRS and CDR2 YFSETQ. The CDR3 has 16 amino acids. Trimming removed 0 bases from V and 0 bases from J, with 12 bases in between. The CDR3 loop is CASSLVGGSMNTEAFF. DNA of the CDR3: TGCGCCAGCAGCTTGGTAGGAGGCAGCATGAACACTGAAGCTTTCTTT.